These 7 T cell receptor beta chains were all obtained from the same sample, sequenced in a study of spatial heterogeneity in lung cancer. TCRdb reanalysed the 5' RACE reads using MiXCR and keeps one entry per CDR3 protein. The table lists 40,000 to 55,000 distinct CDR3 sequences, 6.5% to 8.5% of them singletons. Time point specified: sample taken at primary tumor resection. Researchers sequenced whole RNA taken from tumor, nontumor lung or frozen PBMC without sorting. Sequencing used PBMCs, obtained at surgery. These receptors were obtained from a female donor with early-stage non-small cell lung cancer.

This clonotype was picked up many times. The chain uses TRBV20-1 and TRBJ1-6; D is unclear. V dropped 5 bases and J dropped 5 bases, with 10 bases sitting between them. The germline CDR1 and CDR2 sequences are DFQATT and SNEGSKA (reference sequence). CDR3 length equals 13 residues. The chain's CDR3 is CSAVGQHNSPLHF. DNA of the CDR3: TGCAGTGCTGTCGGGCAGCATAATTCACCCCTCCACTTT.

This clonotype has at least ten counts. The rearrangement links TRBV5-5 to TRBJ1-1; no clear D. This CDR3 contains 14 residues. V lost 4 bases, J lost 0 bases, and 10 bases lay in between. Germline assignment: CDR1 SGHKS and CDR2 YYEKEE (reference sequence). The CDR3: CASSPGPMNTEAFF. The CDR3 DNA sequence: TGTGCCAGCAGCCCCGGGCCCATGAACACTGAAGCTTTCTTT.

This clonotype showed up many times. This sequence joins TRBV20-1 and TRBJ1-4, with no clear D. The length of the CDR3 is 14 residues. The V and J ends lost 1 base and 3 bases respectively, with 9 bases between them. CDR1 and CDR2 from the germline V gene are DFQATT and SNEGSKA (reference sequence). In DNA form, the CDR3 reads TGCAGTGCTAGAGGGGATGTGGCTAATGAAAAACTGTTTTTT. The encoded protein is CSARGDVANEKLFF.

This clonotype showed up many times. The DNA for the CDR3 is TGTGCCAGCAGTCCAGGGGCGAACACTGAAGCTTTCTTT. Its translation: CASSPGANTEAFF. The chain combines TRBV12-3 or TRBV12-4 with TRBJ1-1, with D possibly being TRBD1 (6 bases). V lost 5 bases and J lost 1, with 8 bases in between. This CDR3 has 13 amino acids.

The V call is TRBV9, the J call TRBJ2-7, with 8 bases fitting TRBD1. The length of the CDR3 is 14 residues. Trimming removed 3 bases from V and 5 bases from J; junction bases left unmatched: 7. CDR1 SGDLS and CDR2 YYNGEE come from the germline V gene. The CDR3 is CASSESGGENEQYF. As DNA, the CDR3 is TGTGCCAGCAGCGAGTCAGGGGGCGAAAACGAGCAGTACTTC.

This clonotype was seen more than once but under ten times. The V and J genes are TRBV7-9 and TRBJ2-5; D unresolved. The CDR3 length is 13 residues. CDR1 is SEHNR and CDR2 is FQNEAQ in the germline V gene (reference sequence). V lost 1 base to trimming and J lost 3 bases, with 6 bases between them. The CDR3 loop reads CASSLVGEETQYF. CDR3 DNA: TGTGCCAGCAGCTTAGTTGGGGAAGAGACCCAGTACTTC.

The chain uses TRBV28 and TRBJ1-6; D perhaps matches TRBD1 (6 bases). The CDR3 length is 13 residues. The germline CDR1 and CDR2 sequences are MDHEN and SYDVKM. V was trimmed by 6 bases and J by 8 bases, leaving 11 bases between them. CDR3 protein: CASRSGVYSPLHF. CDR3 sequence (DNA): TGTGCCAGCAGGTCAGGGGTATATTCACCCCTCCACTTT.